The 20 T cell receptor beta chains reported below all come from one sample, sequenced in a study of cytomegalovirus exposure and HLA in healthy donors. The PCR employed 60 Vbeta primers together with 13 Jbeta primers. The data were produced by immunoSEQ multiplex PCR, yet TCRdb's version contains in-frame clones alone and is incomplete. The sample yields about 140,000 clones, more than 70% seen once. Sample: PBMCs. These TCRs come from a man aged 45 to 65 in good health and CMV-seronegative.

This chain joins TRBV7-9 and TRBJ1-6; D is uncertain. The CDR3 covers 14 residues. Germline V CDR1 and CDR2: SEHNR, FQNEAQ (reference sequence). The V end was cut by 1 base, the J end by 10 bases, with 11 bases between. CDR3 DNA sequence: TGTGCCAGCAGCTTAGGCCACTTTGCCTCACCCCTCCACTTT. Amino acids: CASSLGHFASPLHF.

This clone came up a few times. J is TRBJ1-2 and V is TRBV2; the D gene is possibly TRBD1 (5 bases). The germline gives CDR1 SNHLY, CDR2 FYNNEI. The CDR3 has 16 residues. Trimming cost V 0 bases and J 4 bases, with 15 bases left between them. The CDR3 DNA reads TGTGCCAGCAGTGAAGCGGCAAGGGGTGGTGGCTATGGCTACACCTTC. Encoded protein: CASSEAARGGGYGYTF. The complete variable domain, with remaining parts taken from reference TRBV2 and TRBJ1-2, reads EPEVTQTPSHQVTQMGQEVILRCVPISNHLYFYWYRQILGQKVEFLVSFYNNEISEKSEIFDDQFSVERPDGSNFTLKIRSTKLEDSAMYFCASSEAARGGGYGYTFGSGTRLTVV.

The CDR3 region is CASSRSRTAYGYTF. CDR3 nucleotides: TGTGCCAGCAGCCGATCACGGACAGCCTATGGCTACACCTTC. V is TRBV6-5 and J is TRBJ1-2; perhaps TRBD1 as D (6 bases). The V end was cut by 6 bases, the J end by 4 bases, with 15 bases between. Germline V gives CDR1 MNHEY, CDR2 SVGAGI. The CDR3 is 14 amino acids.

The V call is TRBV18, the J call TRBJ2-5, with D possibly being TRBD2 (5 bases). V was trimmed by 5 bases and J by 4 bases, leaving 14 bases between them. This CDR3 contains 14 residues. CDR1 is KGHSH, CDR2 LQKENI, per germline. CDR3 amino acids: CASSSTRGGETQYF. For the CDR3, the DNA is TGTGCCAGCTCATCTACTAGAGGTGGAGAGACCCAGTACTTC. Combining the CDR3 with reference TRBV18 and TRBJ2-5 gives the whole variable domain NAGVMQNPRHLVRRRGQEARLRCSPMKGHSHVYWYRQLPEEGLKFMVYLQKENIIDESGMPKERFSAEFPKEGPSILRIQQVVRGDSAAYFCASSSTRGGETQYFGPGTRLLVL.

CDR3 sequence reads: CASSQGTGAETQYF. The CDR3 DNA reads TGCGCCAGCAGCCAAGGGACAGGGGCCGAGACCCAGTACTTC. The V and J genes are TRBV4-1 and TRBJ2-5; TRBD1 aligns across 9 bases. The CDR3 loop spans 14 amino acids. Trimming removed 1 base from V and 5 bases from J; junction bases left unmatched: 2. The germline gives CDR1 MGHRA, CDR2 YSYEKL.

This clone was observed a handful of times. The chain has TRBV29-1 and TRBJ2-7; 7 bases are a match to TRBD1. Per germline, CDR1 SQVTM and CDR2 ANQGSEA. The CDR3 loop spans 12 amino acids. The V and J ends lost 5 bases and 2 bases, in that order; junction bases with no gene match: 3. CDR3 sequence (DNA): TGCAGCGTTCAAGGACAGGCCTACGAGCAGTACTTC. The encoded protein is CSVQGQAYEQYF.

This chain links TRBV6-4 with TRBJ2-7, with 7 bases identical to TRBD1. The CDR3 runs to 14 residues. Looked up from germline, CDR1 is MRHNA and CDR2 is SNTAGT. Trimming removed 9 bases from V and 4 bases from J; junction bases left unmatched: 12. The CDR3 loop reads CARRDSPNIYEQYF. In DNA form, the CDR3 reads TGTGCCAGACGGGACAGTCCCAATATTTACGAGCAGTACTTC.

This chain joins TRBV18 and TRBJ1-1, with 12 bases that match TRBD1. V lost 2 bases and J lost 4; bases outside the gene matches: 11. The CDR3 length is 18 residues. CDR1 and CDR2 from the germline V gene are KGHSH and LQKENI. CDR3 loop: CASSPNKGQGAVGTEAFF. The CDR3 DNA follows: TGTGCCAGCTCACCAAATAAGGGACAGGGGGCGGTGGGCACTGAAGCTTTCTTT.

The chain carries TRBV11-2 and TRBJ2-7; tentative D call: TRBD2 (6 bases). The CDR3 covers 15 residues. The V gene lost 5 bases and the J gene lost 3 bases, with 17 bases spanning the gap. Germline V CDR1 and CDR2: SGHAT, FQNNGV. CDR3 nucleotides: TGTGCCAGCAGCGGTGGACTCTCGGAGGGCTACGAGCAGTACTTC. This gives the protein CASSGGLSEGYEQYF.

This clone has a handful of counts. The chain combines TRBV5-1 with TRBJ2-5; TRBD1 aligns across 8 bases. The closer fit of TRBJ2-7 to the DNA end suggests the J call may be wrong. There are 15 residues in the CDR3. Germline V lookup: CDR1 SGHRS, CDR2 YFSETQ. The CDR3 reads CASTLGQGIFYEQYF. The CDR3, as DNA: TGCGCCAGCACCCTAGGACAGGGAATCTTCTACGAGCAGTACTTC.

This rearrangement joins TRBV5-1 to TRBJ2-3, with TRBD2 matching over 7 bases. The CDR3 loop spans 16 amino acids. V was clipped by 3 bases and J by 3 bases; unmatched bases: 10. Germline V gene data show CDR1 as SGHRS and CDR2 as YFSETQ. Here the CDR3 reads CASSSAGAGTTDTQYF. CDR3 nucleotides: TGCGCCAGCAGCTCGGCGGGAGCGGGGACGACAGATACGCAGTATTTT. Full variable domain (rest looked up from reference TRBV5-1 and TRBJ2-3): KAGVTQTPRYLIKTRGQQVTLSCSPISGHRSVSWYQQTPGQGLQFLFEYFSETQRNKGNFPGRFSGRQFSNSRSEMNVSTLELGDSALYLCASSSAGAGTTDTQYFGPGTRLTVL.

This chain links TRBV18 with TRBJ1-6, with 9 bases that match TRBD1. The CDR3 sequence is 15 residues long. Germline lookup yields CDR1 KGHSH and CDR2 LQKENI. With 2 bases clipped from V and 7 bases from J, the junction kept 3 bases outside the gene matches. The CDR3, as DNA: TGTGCCAGCTCACCAAAGGGACAGGGAAATTCACCCCTCCACTTT. Protein: CASSPKGQGNSPLHF. Full variable domain (remainder filled in from reference TRBV18 and TRBJ1-6): NAGVMQNPRHLVRRRGQEARLRCSPMKGHSHVYWYRQLPEEGLKFMVYLQKENIIDESGMPKERFSAEFPKEGPSILRIQQVVRGDSAAYFCASSPKGQGNSPLHFGNGTRLTVT.

The gene calls are TRBV11-2 and TRBJ2-3, with 12 nucleotides matching TRBD2. This CDR3 region has 16 residues. Germline assignment: CDR1 SGHAT and CDR2 FQNNGV. V lost 3 bases and J lost 6; bases outside the gene matches: 7. CDR3 DNA sequence: TGTGCCAGCAGCTTCACGACTAGCGGGAGTACGGATACGCAGTATTTT. Residues: CASSFTTSGSTDTQYF. The variable domain in full, with the rest retrieved from reference TRBV11-2 and TRBJ2-3, is EAGVAQSPRYKIIEKRQSVAFWCNPISGHATLYWYQQILGQGPKLLIQFQNNGVVDDSQLPKDRFSAERLKGVDSTLKIQPAKLEDSAVYLCASSFTTSGSTDTQYFGPGTRLTVL.

This sequence joins TRBV5-1 and TRBJ1-1, with 9 bases aligning to TRBD1. V gave up 4 bases and J gave up 1 base; unmatched junction bases: 5. The CDR3 sequence is 15 residues long. Germline V gene lookup returns CDR1 SGHRS and CDR2 YFSETQ. This CDR3 is CASSLGTGRNTEAFF. CDR3 sequence (DNA): TGCGCCAGCAGCCTCGGGACAGGGAGGAACACTGAAGCTTTCTTT. Full variable domain (missing parts from reference TRBV5-1 and TRBJ1-1): KAGVTQTPRYLIKTRGQQVTLSCSPISGHRSVSWYQQTPGQGLQFLFEYFSETQRNKGNFPGRFSGRQFSNSRSEMNVSTLELGDSALYLCASSLGTGRNTEAFFGQGTRLTVV.

This clone was recorded once. V gene TRBV27 combines with J gene TRBJ1-1; 7 nucleotides agree with TRBD1. The V gene end was trimmed by 4 bases and the J gene end by 4 bases; junction bases not matched to a gene: 18. Germline CDR1 MNHEY, CDR2 SMNVEV (reference sequence). CDR3 length: 18 residues. CDR3 coding DNA: TGTGCCAGCAGTTCGACAACTTGGGACAGACGGGGTGGCACTGAAGCTTTCTTT. Encoded protein: CASSSTTWDRRGGTEAFF.

The chain combines TRBV11-2 with TRBJ2-7; 12 nucleotides align to TRBD1. Unmatched junction bases numbered 9, after V lost 5 bases and J lost 7 bases. The CDR3 sequence is 15 residues long. Per germline, CDR1 SGHAT and CDR2 FQNNGV. This CDR3 reads CASSRPGQGAFEQYF. The CDR3 nucleotides read TGTGCCAGCAGCCGTCCGGGACAGGGGGCTTTTGAGCAGTACTTC.

The chain combines TRBV4-2 with TRBJ2-3; possible D gene TRBD2, 7 bases. With 0 bases removed from V and 7 bases from J, the gap between germline ends came to 29 bases. Germline lookup yields CDR1 LGHNA and CDR2 YNFKEQ. CDR3 length: 20 residues. The chain's CDR3 is CASSQDFYRSGRGAGNTQYF. Here the CDR3 DNA reads TGTGCCAGCAGCCAAGACTTCTACAGGTCAGGTCGGGGGGCAGGGAATACGCAGTATTTT.

The chain uses TRBV19 and TRBJ2-1; 8 nucleotides agree with TRBD2. V shed 3 bases, J shed 7 bases, and the junction held 20 bases outside the gene matches. The CDR3 covers 19 residues. Per germline, CDR1 LNHDA and CDR2 SQIVND (reference sequence). CDR3 in amino acids: CASSILGASGRLPMNEQFF. CDR3 nucleotides: TGTGCCAGTAGTATCCTTGGGGCTAGCGGGCGACTCCCTATGAATGAGCAGTTCTTC.

The CDR3 reads CASSIPGTENTEAFF. In nucleotides, the CDR3 is TGCGCCAGCAGCATTCCCGGGACAGAGAACACTGAAGCTTTCTTT. V gene TRBV5-1 combines with J gene TRBJ1-1, with 7 bases matching TRBD1. Germline CDR1 and CDR2: SGHRS and YFSETQ. The CDR3 is 15 residues long. Germline trimming cut 4 bases from V and 1 base from J; bases unmatched to any gene: 7.

The chain recombines TRBV5-1 with TRBJ2-1, with 14 bases that match TRBD2. The CDR3 runs 19 residues. V shed 4 bases, J shed 0 bases, and the junction held 9 bases outside the gene matches. Germline CDR1 is SGHRS and CDR2 is YFSETQ. CDR3 amino acids: CASSGGTSGSVGSYNEQFF. The CDR3 nucleotides are TGCGCCAGCAGCGGCGGGACTAGCGGGAGTGTGGGCTCCTACAATGAGCAGTTCTTC.